The 17 T cell receptor beta chains in this list originate from one sample, sequenced in a study of T-cell memory formation after mild COVID-19 (dated by TCRdb to about 2021). Library generation was performed with 5' RACE. TCRdb lists the instrument as Illumina NovaSeq 6000. The public reads were run again by TCRdb, first through fastp at Q25 and then through MiXCR, and only productive beta chains were kept. Rows matching on CDR3 protein sequence are summarized as one entry with the most common DNA and genes. Counted in this sample were around 220,000 distinct CDR3 sequences; 16% of them appeared once. Around 3.7% of the sample lies in the top ten. Source material: PBMCs or a T cell subset sorted from them (not recorded which). These receptors were collected from a young man who had mild COVID-19 (a few samples of this study predate the infection). The sample titles of this study are shuffled in the database, so cell type and time point are left out; the donor was told from shared clones.

The genes are TRBV28 and TRBJ2-7, with D maybe TRBD2 (7 bases). From germline, CDR1 is MDHEN and CDR2 SYDVKM. Trimming cost V 10 bases and J 6 bases, with 19 bases left between them. CDR3 size: 13 residues. The CDR3 protein is CATSLRGALEQYV. The CDR3 DNA sequence: TGTGCCACCTCGTTACGGGGGGCACTCGAGCAGTACGTC.

This clonotype occurred a few times. CDR3 in DNA: TGCGCCAGCAGCCAAGATGCGGGGGCACTCACAGATACGCAGTATTTT. Translated, it gives CASSQDAGALTDTQYF. The chain recombines TRBV4-1 with TRBJ2-3, with a weak D call TRBD2 (7 bases). Trimming shortened V by 0 bases and J by 2 bases, and 12 bases separated the two germline ends. The V gene's germline CDR1 is MGHRA and CDR2 YSYEKL. The CDR3 has 16 amino acids.

V and J are TRBV25-1 and TRBJ1-2, with TRBD1 as a possible D gene (5 bases). CDR1 is MGHDK, CDR2 SYGVNS, per germline. The CDR3 is made up of 14 amino acids. V lost 4 bases and J 6 bases, leaving 15 bases between the germline ends. The CDR3 reads CASSASPAGDGYTF. DNA for the CDR3: TGTGCCAGCAGTGCCTCGCCCGCGGGGGATGGCTACACCTTC.

V gene TRBV6-2 or TRBV6-3 combines with J gene TRBJ2-3; weak D call: TRBD2 (6 bases). The germline gives CDR1 MNHEY, CDR2 SVGEGT. The V and J ends lost 6 bases and 1 base respectively, with 20 bases between them. The CDR3 is made up of 17 amino acids. This chain's CDR3 is CASRYARVWGGTDTQYF. The CDR3 coding sequence is TGTGCCAGCAGATATGCTCGTGTGTGGGGGGGCACAGATACGCAGTATTTT.

In this sample, this clonotype turned up a few times. This chain links TRBV3-1 with TRBJ2-1; TRBD2 is a possible D gene (6 bases). This CDR3 is built from 13 residues. Germline CDR1 LGHDT, CDR2 YNNKEL (reference sequence). V shed 3 bases and J shed 11 bases, with 14 bases lying between them. CDR3 sequence: CASSQSIREKQFF. The CDR3 nucleotides are TGTGCCAGCAGCCAGTCAATTCGGGAGAAGCAGTTCTTC.

This clonotype was recorded at least ten times. The rearrangement uses TRBV18 and TRBJ1-1; D is possibly TRBD1 (5 bases). The V and J ends lost 6 bases and 0 bases respectively, with 11 bases between them. Germline CDR1 KGHSH, CDR2 LQKENI. This CDR3 has 14 residues. Here the CDR3 reads CASSSQGLNTEAFF. CDR3 nucleotide sequence: TGTGCCAGCTCCTCCCAGGGACTGAACACTGAAGCTTTCTTT.

This clonotype was detected only a few times. The chain carries TRBV4-3 and TRBJ2-3; 8 bases are a match to TRBD2. CDR1 is LGHNA, CDR2 YSLEER, per germline. With 1 base clipped from V and 5 bases from J, the junction kept 5 bases outside the gene matches. There are 15 residues in the CDR3. Here the CDR3 DNA reads TGCGCCAGCAGCCAAGCGGGGGGGCCGATAGATACGCAGTATTTT. Amino acids: CASSQAGGPIDTQYF.

This clonotype came up a few times. The rearrangement links TRBV7-6 to TRBJ2-7; TRBD1 matches 7 bases. The CDR3 covers 13 residues. Germline-derived CDR1 and CDR2 are SGHVS and FNYEAQ. V was pared by 5 bases and J by 3 bases, with 4 bases of the junction left unmatched. The CDR3 protein is CASSRGQNYEQYF. The CDR3 DNA reads as TGTGCCAGCAGCCGGGGACAGAACTACGAGCAGTACTTC.

The chain links TRBV18 to TRBJ2-7, with TRBD1 matching over 10 bases. Germline CDR1 and CDR2: KGHSH and LQKENI. V dropped 6 bases and J dropped 5; count of bases not matched to a gene: 10. The CDR3 consists of 15 residues. CDR3 in amino acids: CASSPGRGQGNEQYF. CDR3 coding DNA: TGTGCCAGCTCCCCCGGGAGGGGACAGGGGAACGAGCAGTACTTC.

There are a few counts of this clonotype. The chain employs TRBV5-1 and TRBJ2-5; D might be TRBD1 (6 bases). V was clipped by 2 bases and J by 2 bases, with 16 bases between them. This CDR3 region has 16 residues. Germline V CDR1 and CDR2: SGHRS, YFSETQ. The CDR3 DNA sequence: TGCGCCAGCAGCTTTATTGAGGCAGGGGCACAAGAGACCCAGTACTTC. It encodes CASSFIEAGAQETQYF. Together with reference TRBV5-1 and TRBJ2-5, the CDR3 gives the full variable domain: KAGVTQTPRYLIKTRGQQVTLSCSPISGHRSVSWYQQTPGQGLQFLFEYFSETQRNKGNFPGRFSGRQFSNSRSEMNVSTLELGDSALYLCASSFIEAGAQETQYFGPGTRLLVL.

This clonotype was seen ten or more times. The gene calls are TRBV7-9 and TRBJ1-1; no reliable D call. Per germline, CDR1 SEHNR and CDR2 FQNEAQ (reference sequence). CDR3 size: 14 residues. Between the trimmed V and J ends, which lost 10 bases and 1 base, there was a span of 16 bases. The CDR3 DNA is TGTGCCACCGGAGGTTGGGTGGAGAACACTGAAGCTTTCTTT. This codes for CATGGWVENTEAFF.

The chain recombines TRBV20-1 with TRBJ1-1, with D unresolved. The CDR3 has 10 residues. V was clipped by 3 bases and J by 11 bases, with 10 bases between them. Germline CDR1 and CDR2: DFQATT and SNEGSKA (reference sequence). CDR3 loop: CSASTGRAFF. The CDR3 DNA reads as TGCAGTGCTAGTACCGGGCGGGCTTTCTTT.

This clonotype was observed a handful of times. The rearrangement uses TRBV7-3 and TRBJ2-1; 7 bases fit TRBD2. With V trimmed by 3 bases and J by 7 bases, 9 bases remained unmatched. The CDR3 contains 15 residues. The germline V gene has CDR1 SGHTA and CDR2 FQGTGA. The CDR3 region is CASSLVPSGPNEQFF. DNA for the CDR3: TGTGCCAGCAGCTTGGTTCCTAGCGGCCCAAATGAGCAGTTCTTC.

This rearrangement joins TRBV15 to TRBJ2-5; D gene uncertain. This CDR3 comprises 16 residues. Between the trimmed V and J ends, which lost 0 bases and 4 bases, there was a span of 15 bases. The germline V gene has CDR1 LNHNV and CDR2 YYDKDF (reference sequence). DNA for the CDR3: TGTGCCACCAGCAGAGATCGGGCGCTGCCCTCAGAGACCCAGTACTTC. This gives the protein CATSRDRALPSETQYF. The variable domain in full, with the rest retrieved from reference TRBV15 and TRBJ2-5, is DAMVIQNPRYQVTQFGKPVTLSCSQTLNHNVMYWYQQKSSQAPKLLFHYYDKDFNNEADTPDNFQSRRPNTSFCFLDIRSPGLGDTAMYLCATSRDRALPSETQYFGPGTRLLVL.

The V and J genes are TRBV20-1 and TRBJ2-2, with D possibly TRBD2 on 6 matching bases. Deletions cut 4 bases from V and 8 bases from J, with 20 bases between. The germline V gene has CDR1 DFQATT and CDR2 SNEGSKA (reference sequence). The CDR3 covers 15 residues. CDR3 sequence (DNA): TGCAGTGCTACTCTGGGGGGACCTAAAATGGGGGAGCTGTTTTTT. Residues: CSATLGGPKMGELFF.

The V gene is TRBV6-2 or TRBV6-3, the J gene TRBJ2-4, with 9 bases matching TRBD2. CDR1 and CDR2 (germline): MNHEY, SVGEGT. The V segment lost 0 bases and the J segment 0 bases; nucleotides outside the gene matches: 6. The CDR3 loop spans 18 amino acids. CDR3 sequence: CASSYSRGGNLAKNIQYF. CDR3 sequence (DNA): TGTGCCAGCAGTTACTCGCGGGGGGGCAACCTAGCCAAAAACATTCAGTACTTC.

This clonotype has only a few counts. V usage is TRBV7-3 and J usage is TRBJ2-7, with TRBD2 as a possible D gene (5 bases). CDR1 is SGHTA, CDR2 FQGTGA, per germline. There are 14 residues in the CDR3. The V gene lost 2 bases and the J gene lost 0 bases, with 8 bases spanning the gap. The CDR3 nucleotides are TGTGCCAGCAGCTTAGCGGGCAGCTCCTACGAGCAGTACTTC. Translated, it gives CASSLAGSSYEQYF.